This T cell receptor (beta chain) was retrieved from a study of blood T cell repertoires in COVID-19. Here immunoSEQ multiplex PCR was the method, and the copy in TCRdb shows in-frame clones only, minus some. The sample records about 81,000 clones, 85% to 90% being singletons. Germline V CDR1 and CDR2: KGHDR, SFDVKD. With V trimmed by 9 bases and J by 7 bases, 7 bases remained unmatched. The CDR3 has 14 amino acids. The chain recombines TRBV24-1 with TRBJ2-1; 11 bases line up with TRBD2. Source material: peripheral blood. The sequence came from a woman of 80 years or more with active COVID-19. The CDR3 reads CATEDSGRGNEQFF. The CDR3 region has the DNA TGTGCCACCGAGGATAGCGGGAGGGGAAATGAGCAGTTCTTC.